The 20 T cell receptor beta chains given below trace back to one sample, sequenced in a study of blood T cell repertoires in COVID-19 (dated by TCRdb to 2020 to 2022). The method was the immunoSEQ multiplex PCR assay. The table was pulled from immuneACCESS by TCRdb, which kept in-frame rearrangements only. Such tables lose some clones; where checked, under half of the loss comes from unresolved V genes, and the rest has no known cause. A total of 350,000 or so clones appear in this sample, about 88% of them only once. About 0.94% of the sample goes to the ten largest clones. Sequenced input: PBMCs or T cells enriched from blood (not recorded which). These receptors all stem from a woman aged 30 to 39 who had been exposed to COVID-19.

The chain is built from TRBV10-2 and TRBJ1-2; weak D call: TRBD1 (6 bases). The length of the CDR3 is 13 residues. Looked up from germline, CDR1 is WSHSY and CDR2 is SAAADI. V lost 7 bases, J lost 8 bases, and 17 bases lay in between. CDR3 sequence: CASTQTQGWGYTF. DNA for the CDR3: TGCGCCAGCACCCAGACACAGGGATGGGGCTACACCTTC.

The chain is built from TRBV11-2 and TRBJ1-1; D gene uncertain. This CDR3 is 14 amino acids long. CDR1 and CDR2 (germline): SGHAT, FQNNGV. Trimming left V 4 bases short and J 2 bases short, with 11 bases between. DNA for the CDR3: TGTGCCAGCAGCTCCTTCGGGTCCAACACTGAAGCTTTCTTT. This gives the protein CASSSFGSNTEAFF.

The rearrangement uses TRBV19 and TRBJ1-2, with 8 bases that match TRBD1. This CDR3 has 14 amino acids. Germline lookup yields CDR1 LNHDA and CDR2 SQIVND (reference sequence). Losses at the gene ends were 11 bases for V and 1 base for J; bases not matched to a gene: 9. The CDR3 nucleotides read TGTGCCTCTCTAGGACAGGGAGGTAACTATGGCTACACCTTC. Its translation: CASLGQGGNYGYTF.

The chain combines TRBV15 with TRBJ2-5; TRBD2 aligns across 7 bases. Trimming cost V 11 bases and J 1 base; bases outside gene matches: 4. Looked up from germline, CDR1 is LNHNV and CDR2 is YYDKDF (reference sequence). The CDR3 runs to 12 residues. CDR3 sequence (DNA): TGTGCCGTCCAGCGGGGCCAAGAGACCCAGTACTTC. Its protein is CAVQRGQETQYF. The full variable domain, its missing parts supplied by reference TRBV15 and TRBJ2-5, is DAMVIQNPRYQVTQFGKPVTLSCSQTLNHNVMYWYQQKSSQAPKLLFHYYDKDFNNEADTPDNFQSRRPNTSFCFLDIRSPGLGDTAMYLCAVQRGQETQYFGPGTRLLVL.

The rearrangement joins TRBV9 to TRBJ2-7, with a tentative D call TRBD1 (7 bases). Trimming took off 0 bases at V and 2 bases at J, with 15 bases between the two ends. The CDR3 runs to 16 residues. Per the germline V gene, CDR1 is SGDLS and CDR2 is YYNGEE. The CDR3 coding sequence is TGTGCCAGCAGCGTAGGAGGGGGCAGGGGGGCCTACGAGCAGTACTTC. Translated, it gives CASSVGGGRGAYEQYF.

This clone was counted a single time. The chain is built from TRBV9 and TRBJ1-5; D possibly corresponds to TRBD1 (6 bases). The CDR3 length is 15 residues. V was pared by 3 bases and J by 4 bases, with 14 bases between. Germline V gene data show CDR1 as SGDLS and CDR2 as YYNGEE. The DNA of the CDR3 is TGTGCCAGCAGCGAGGGGGGGACTGGGAATCAGCCCCAGCATTTT. Its translation: CASSEGGTGNQPQHF.

This sequence joins TRBV28 and TRBJ2-2; D is perhaps TRBD2 (6 bases). V lost 6 bases and J lost 6, with 8 bases in between. The germline CDR1 and CDR2 sequences are MDHEN and SYDVKM. The CDR3 length is 12 residues. As DNA, the CDR3 is TGTGCCAGCAGGGAGGGCCCCGGGGAGCTGTTTTTT. The encoded protein is CASREGPGELFF.

V and J are TRBV28 and TRBJ2-1; D may be TRBD2 (7 bases). Trimming removed 11 bases from V and 5 bases from J, with 16 bases in between. Germline-derived CDR1 and CDR2 are MDHEN and SYDVKM. The CDR3 spans 13 residues. The CDR3, as DNA: TGTGCCTATAGGGGGACTACCAACAATGAGCAGTTCTTC. Residues: CAYRGTTNNEQFF.

This clone came up a few times. The rearrangement joins TRBV30 to TRBJ1-4; TRBD1 matches 7 bases. The CDR3 covers 16 residues. V shed 2 bases, J shed 4 bases, and the junction held 10 bases outside the gene matches. Germline V CDR1 and CDR2: GTSNPN, SVGIG (reference sequence). CDR3 protein: CAWSFSTGTYNEKLFF. Written as DNA, the CDR3 is TGTGCCTGGAGTTTTTCGACAGGGACCTATAATGAAAAACTGTTTTTT. Variable domain in full (rest from reference TRBV30 and TRBJ1-4): SQTIHQWPATLVQPVGSPLSLECTVEGTSNPNLYWYRQAAGRGLQLLFYSVGIGQISSEVPQNLSASRPQDRQFILSSKKLLLSDSGFYLCAWSFSTGTYNEKLFFGSGTQLSVL.

The chain employs TRBV6-6 and TRBJ2-7; the match to TRBD1 covers 8 bases. The CDR3 is 15 amino acids. V trimming: 5 bases; J trimming: 3 bases; junction bases outside the gene matches: 9. Per the germline V gene, CDR1 is MNHNY and CDR2 is SVGAGI (reference sequence). The CDR3 here is CASSGPGQALYEQYF. DNA for the CDR3: TGTGCCAGCAGTGGTCCGGGACAGGCTCTCTACGAGCAGTACTTC.

This chain joins TRBV28 and TRBJ1-3, with 9 positions matching TRBD1. Germline CDR1 is MDHEN and CDR2 is SYDVKM. The trim removed 5 bases at V and 4 bases at J, leaving 9 bases unmatched. This CDR3 spans 16 amino acids. The CDR3 spells CASSPQGQGLGNTIYF. Here the CDR3 DNA reads TGTGCCAGCAGTCCCCAGGGACAGGGCCTGGGAAACACCATATATTTT.

This clone was seen a single time. The chain is built from TRBV5-1 and TRBJ1-5; possible D gene TRBD1, 5 bases. CDR1 is SGHRS and CDR2 is YFSETQ in the germline V gene. There are 13 residues in the CDR3. V shed 2 bases and J shed 6 bases, with 9 bases lying between them. The CDR3 bases are TGCGCCAGCAGCTTAGAAGGGGTTCAGCCCCAGCATTTT. Translated, it gives CASSLEGVQPQHF.

This rearrangement joins TRBV11-1 to TRBJ2-4, with D possibly TRBD1 on 6 matching bases. The germline V and J ends were trimmed by 6 bases and 5 bases, with 8 bases remaining between them. CDR3 length: 12 amino acids. Germline lookup yields CDR1 SGHAT and CDR2 FQDESV (reference sequence). The CDR3 reads CASSRTENIQYF. CDR3 nucleotide sequence: TGTGCCAGCAGTCGGACAGAAAACATTCAGTACTTC.

The chain links TRBV13 to TRBJ1-1, with D uncertain. The V gene's germline CDR1 is PRHDT and CDR2 FYEKMQ (reference sequence). Trimming removed 2 bases from V and 6 bases from J, with 13 bases in between. The length of the CDR3 is 14 residues. For the CDR3, the DNA is TGTGCCAGCAGCTTAAGAGGGAATAGGGCTGAAGCTTTCTTT. This translates into CASSLRGNRAEAFF.

This clone was counted a few times. In the same sample, other DNA sequences code for this CDR3. The chain links TRBV5-1 to TRBJ1-1; 7 nucleotides align to TRBD1. The V and J ends lost 2 bases and 1 base, in that order; junction bases with no gene match: 2. CDR1 SGHRS and CDR2 YFSETQ come from the germline V gene. CDR3 length: 14 amino acids. CDR3 bases: TGCGCCAGCAGCTTTGGGACAGAGAACACTGAAGCTTTCTTT. Encoded protein: CASSFGTENTEAFF. Together with reference TRBV5-1 and TRBJ1-1, the CDR3 gives the full variable domain: KAGVTQTPRYLIKTRGQQVTLSCSPISGHRSVSWYQQTPGQGLQFLFEYFSETQRNKGNFPGRFSGRQFSNSRSEMNVSTLELGDSALYLCASSFGTENTEAFFGQGTRLTVV.

This clone was observed a handful of times. The chain joins TRBV10-1 to TRBJ2-1; possibly TRBD2 for D (6 bases). The length of the CDR3 is 15 residues. Trimming stripped 2 bases from V and 6 bases from J, with 14 bases between. Germline V lookup: CDR1 WNHNN, CDR2 SYGVQD (reference sequence). The DNA for the CDR3 is TGCGCCAGCAGTGAGAGGCGGGATCACCCCAATGAGCAGTTCTTC. Translation: CASSERRDHPNEQFF.

This chain connects TRBV5-5 to TRBJ2-2; D call uncertain. Per germline, CDR1 SGHKS and CDR2 YYEKEE (reference sequence). The CDR3 is 16 amino acids. Trimming took 4 bases from V and 2 from J, leaving 15 bases between them. The DNA for the CDR3 is TGTGCCAGCAGCCTGGTCCCAGACACTAACACCGGGGAGCTGTTTTTT. Its protein product is CASSLVPDTNTGELFF.

The V gene is TRBV10-3, the J gene TRBJ1-1; D unresolved. Germline CDR1 reads ENHRY; CDR2 reads SYGVKD. This CDR3 has 14 residues. Deletions cut 2 bases from V and 0 bases from J, with 7 bases between. CDR3: CAISEQIMNTEAFF. CDR3 DNA: TGTGCCATCAGTGAGCAGATTATGAACACTGAAGCTTTCTTT.

This clone was detected once. CDR3 coding DNA: TGTGCCAGCAGCAGGGGGTCAAATCAGCCCCAGCATTTT. Translated: CASSRGSNQPQHF. V usage is TRBV3-1 (or the pseudogene TRBV3-2) and J usage is TRBJ1-5; a possible D gene is TRBD1 (6 bases). Trimming took 5 bases from V and 4 from J, leaving 9 bases between them. Germline CDR1 and CDR2: LGHDT and YNNKEL (reference sequence). The CDR3 contains 13 residues.

V is TRBV10-3 and J is TRBJ1-2; no reliable D call. CDR3 length: 15 amino acids. V lost 7 bases, J lost 4 bases, and 19 bases lay in between. CDR1 is ENHRY, CDR2 SYGVKD, per germline. CDR3 loop: CAITPGLQKGYGYTF. CDR3 in DNA: TGTGCCATCACCCCCGGACTCCAAAAGGGCTATGGCTACACCTTC.